Below, 29 T cell receptor beta chains from the same sample are listed, as sequenced in a study of blood T cell repertoires in COVID-19. Clones were read by immunoSEQ multiplex PCR, and TCRdb kept only the in-frame ones, dropping some. The sample holds 150,000 to 200,000 clones, approximately 95% seen once. The sequenced material came from peripheral blood. The receptors originated from a woman aged 60-75 years with COVID-19, enrolled during active disease.

The V and J genes are TRBV6-5 and TRBJ1-2, with D possibly TRBD1 on 6 matching bases. V lost 8 bases, J lost 4 bases, and 17 bases lay in between. CDR1 is MNHEY, CDR2 SVGAGI, per germline. CDR3 length equals 14 residues. CDR3 amino acids: CASLDRLRFYGYTF. In DNA form, the CDR3 reads TGTGCCAGCTTGGACAGACTCCGGTTCTATGGCTACACCTTC.

V is TRBV5-5 and J is TRBJ2-6, with TRBD1 identical over 10 bases. The CDR3 runs 18 residues. Per germline, CDR1 SGHKS and CDR2 YYEKEE (reference sequence). V shed 4 bases, J shed 4 bases, and the junction held 11 bases outside the gene matches. This CDR3 is CASSTRWGQGSGANVLTF. CDR3 coding DNA: TGTGCCAGCAGCACACGTTGGGGACAGGGGTCAGGGGCCAACGTCCTGACTTTC.

CDR3 sequence reads: CSVRTGDYNSPLHF. The CDR3 DNA is TGCAGCGTACGGACAGGAGACTATAATTCACCCCTCCACTTT. The gene calls are TRBV29-1 and TRBJ1-6; TRBD1 matches 7 bases. J was trimmed by 3 bases and V by 6 bases; bases with no gene match: 5. There are 14 residues in the CDR3. CDR1 and CDR2 from the germline V gene are SQVTM and ANQGSEA.

The chain is built from TRBV6-1 and TRBJ2-7; 10 bases line up with TRBD1. V was clipped by 2 bases and J by 3 bases; unmatched bases: 4. There are 15 residues in the CDR3. Germline CDR1 reads MNHNS; CDR2 reads SASEGT. DNA of the CDR3: TGTGCCAGCAGTGAACCGGGGACAGGGGACTACGAGCAGTACTTC. As protein: CASSEPGTGDYEQYF.

The chain employs TRBV6-5 and TRBJ1-3; 9 bases agree with TRBD1. The CDR3 covers 16 residues. Germline CDR1 is MNHEY and CDR2 is SVGAGI. The trim removed 0 bases at V and 2 bases at J, leaving 2 bases unmatched. The CDR3 coding sequence is TGTGCCAGCAGTTACTCGGGACAGGGAACTGGAAACACCATATATTTT. Encoded protein: CASSYSGQGTGNTIYF.

The chain couples TRBV19 to TRBJ2-1, with TRBD1 identical over 11 bases. The V gene's germline CDR1 is LNHDA and CDR2 SQIVND (reference sequence). The CDR3 is 16 residues long. Germline trimming cut 3 bases from V and 2 bases from J; bases unmatched to any gene: 3. CDR3 bases: TGTGCCAGTAGTATTTGGGGACAGGGGGCCTACAATGAGCAGTTCTTC. Translating gives CASSIWGQGAYNEQFF.

The chain uses TRBV3-1 (or the pseudogene TRBV3-2) and TRBJ2-2; 7 bases align to TRBD1. Germline lookup yields CDR1 LGHDT and CDR2 YNNKEL (reference sequence). With 11 bases clipped from V and 6 bases from J, the junction kept 6 bases outside the gene matches. The CDR3 runs to 12 residues. CDR3 nucleotide sequence: TGTGCCGTCACAGGGGTCCCCGGGGAGCTGTTTTTT. Translation gives CAVTGVPGELFF.

Only one count was recorded for this clone. The chain couples TRBV9 to TRBJ1-5, with TRBD1 matching over 8 bases. Looked up from germline, CDR1 is SGDLS and CDR2 is YYNGEE. With 3 bases clipped from V and 3 bases from J, the junction kept 5 bases outside the gene matches. The CDR3 loop spans 15 amino acids. DNA for the CDR3: TGTGCCAGCAGCGCCTTGACAGGGGACAATCAGCCCCAGCATTTT. It specifies CASSALTGDNQPQHF. Combining the CDR3 with reference TRBV9 and TRBJ1-5 gives the whole variable domain DSGVTQTPKHLITATGQRVTLRCSPRSGDLSVYWYQQSLDQGLQFLIQYYNGEERAKGNILERFSAQQFPDLHSELNLSSLELGDSALYFCASSALTGDNQPQHFGDGTRLSIL.

The rearrangement links TRBV5-1 to TRBJ2-4; 13 bases map to TRBD2. This CDR3 is 16 amino acids long. V gave up 5 bases and J gave up 8 bases; unmatched junction bases: 10. Germline V gene data show CDR1 as SGHRS and CDR2 as YFSETQ. In DNA form, the CDR3 reads TGCGCCAGCAGTAGGACTAGCGGGGGACGTCTTGACATTCAGTACTTC. Residues: CASSRTSGGRLDIQYF. Using reference TRBV5-1 and TRBJ2-4 for the parts outside the CDR3, the full variable domain is KAGVTQTPRYLIKTRGQQVTLSCSPISGHRSVSWYQQTPGQGLQFLFEYFSETQRNKGNFPGRFSGRQFSNSRSEMNVSTLELGDSALYLCASSRTSGGRLDIQYFGAGTRLSVL.

The chain joins TRBV6-6 to TRBJ2-2, with 9 bases matching TRBD1. With 0 bases clipped from V and 5 bases from J, the junction kept 1 base outside the gene matches. Germline CDR1 MNHNY, CDR2 SVGAGI (reference sequence). The CDR3 runs 15 residues. The CDR3 DNA is TGTGCCAGCAGTTACTCGACAGGGGGGACCGGGGAGCTGTTTTTT. Translated: CASSYSTGGTGELFF.

The rearrangement joins TRBV11-3 to TRBJ2-3; the D gene is possibly TRBD2 (6 bases). Germline CDR1 SGHNT, CDR2 YENEEA. Trimming stripped 2 bases from V and 2 bases from J, with 14 bases between. The CDR3 is 16 residues long. This CDR3 is CASSLSWRGTTDTQYF. CDR3 coding DNA: TGTGCCAGCAGCTTATCGTGGCGGGGTACCACAGATACGCAGTATTTT.

The chain has TRBV18 and TRBJ1-6; 9 bases map to TRBD1. The germline V gene has CDR1 KGHSH and CDR2 LQKENI. The CDR3 is 16 amino acids. The V and J ends lost 3 bases and 6 bases, in that order; junction bases with no gene match: 6. Written as DNA, the CDR3 is TGTGCCAGCTCACCGATACAGGGGGCTCGTAATTCACCCCTCCACTTT. Translated, it gives CASSPIQGARNSPLHF.

The chain recombines TRBV7-2 with TRBJ2-7; 8 bases match TRBD1. Per the germline V gene, CDR1 is SGHTA and CDR2 is FQGNSA. The CDR3 sequence is 15 residues long. The J segment lost 3 bases and the V segment lost 5 bases, leaving 9 bases of the junction unmatched. The CDR3 DNA sequence: TGTGCCAGCAGCCCCATCACAGGGGGTGGCTACGAGCAGTACTTC. It translates to CASSPITGGGYEQYF.

This clone was counted a single time. This chain links TRBV10-3 with TRBJ1-2, with a tentative D call TRBD1 (5 bases). The CDR3 sequence is 15 residues long. Per germline, CDR1 ENHRY and CDR2 SYGVKD. Trimming stripped 0 bases from V and 4 bases from J, with 12 bases between. CDR3 nucleotide sequence: TGTGCCATCAGTGAGTCGGGGCAGGCAAGCTATGGCTACACCTTC. As protein: CAISESGQASYGYTF.

The table lists this clone with a count of one. This chain joins TRBV6-5 and TRBJ2-1; 7 nucleotides align to TRBD1. From germline, CDR1 is MNHEY and CDR2 SVGAGI. This CDR3 spans 14 amino acids. The V segment lost 7 bases and the J segment 7 bases; nucleotides outside the gene matches: 10. As DNA, the CDR3 is TGTGCCAGCACCCGACAGGGAATATTGAATGAGCAGTTCTTC. Translation: CASTRQGILNEQFF.

This clone was seen only once. This chain joins TRBV13 and TRBJ1-2; weak D call: TRBD1 (5 bases). CDR1 and CDR2 (germline): PRHDT, FYEKMQ (reference sequence). V gave up 5 bases and J gave up 1 base, with 20 bases separating them. The CDR3 loop spans 17 amino acids. The CDR3, as DNA: TGTGCCAGCAGCGCACTCAGGGAGGGTACGTTTAACTATGGCTACACCTTC. Protein sequence: CASSALREGTFNYGYTF.

The J gene is TRBJ1-6, the V gene TRBV29-1, with 7 nucleotides matching TRBD1. The CDR3 extends over 14 amino acids. CDR1 is SQVTM and CDR2 is ANQGSEA in the germline V gene. V gave up 5 bases and J gave up 7 bases; unmatched junction bases: 8. In DNA, the CDR3 is TGCAGCGTTTCAGAGGGACAGAAAAATTCACCCCTCCACTTT. As protein: CSVSEGQKNSPLHF.

The chain recombines TRBV6-5 with TRBJ1-3; 8 positions match TRBD1. The CDR3 extends over 15 amino acids. The germline V gene encodes CDR1 MNHEY and CDR2 SVGAGI. V shed 6 bases and J 0 bases; nucleotides not matched to a gene: 4. The CDR3 loop reads CASSRTGSSGNTIYF. Written as DNA, the CDR3 is TGTGCCAGCAGCAGGACAGGGTCCTCTGGAAACACCATATATTTT.

The chain carries TRBV18 and TRBJ2-1; 8 bases align to TRBD2. This CDR3 has 15 residues. Germline trimming cut 5 bases from V and 8 bases from J; bases unmatched to any gene: 11. Germline assignment: CDR1 KGHSH and CDR2 LQKENI. The CDR3 sequence is CASSDPRTSWDEQFF. Written as DNA, the CDR3 is TGTGCCAGCTCAGACCCCCGGACTAGCTGGGATGAGCAGTTCTTC.

This chain joins TRBV18 and TRBJ1-6, with 7 bases matching TRBD1. After removal of 4 bases from V and 0 bases from J, the junction contained 3 bases not matched to a gene. Germline values: CDR1 KGHSH, CDR2 LQKENI. CDR3 length: 16 residues. In DNA, the CDR3 is TGTGCCAGCTCACAGGGGGCTAGCTCCTATAATTCACCCCTCCACTTT. Amino acids: CASSQGASSYNSPLHF.

This chain links TRBV29-1 with TRBJ2-3, with 8 bases identical to TRBD1. J was trimmed by 2 bases and V by 7 bases; bases with no gene match: 5. Germline-derived CDR1 and CDR2 are SQVTM and ANQGSEA. CDR3 size: 13 residues. The chain's CDR3 is CSAGQGLTDTQYF. CDR3 DNA sequence: TGCAGCGCCGGACAGGGCCTCACAGATACGCAGTATTTT.

The V and J genes are TRBV18 and TRBJ1-2; 8 nucleotides align to TRBD1. CDR1 KGHSH and CDR2 LQKENI come from the germline V gene. The ends lost 3 bases at V and 8 bases at J; junction bases unmatched: 20. The CDR3 contains 18 residues. The CDR3 sequence is CASSPMILDRGRFVGYTF. CDR3 in DNA: TGTGCCAGCTCACCGATGATCCTAGACAGGGGACGATTTGTGGGCTACACCTTC.

The chain carries TRBV7-9 and TRBJ2-7, with D possibly being TRBD1 (6 bases). Germline values: CDR1 SEHNR, CDR2 FQNEAQ (reference sequence). The CDR3 runs to 14 residues. Trimming left V 3 bases short and J 1 base short, with 10 bases between. This chain's CDR3 is CASSFGTPSYEQYF. The CDR3 nucleotides read TGTGCCAGCAGCTTCGGGACACCTTCCTACGAGCAGTACTTC.

The rearrangement links TRBV6-5 to TRBJ2-2, with TRBD1 identical over 7 bases. Germline V lookup: CDR1 MNHEY, CDR2 SVGAGI. The CDR3 runs 14 residues. The V gene end was trimmed by 6 bases and the J gene end by 3 bases; junction bases not matched to a gene: 4. DNA of the CDR3: TGTGCCAGCAGACGGACAGGCGACACCGGGGAGCTGTTTTTT. Translated, it gives CASRRTGDTGELFF.

This rearrangement joins TRBV5-4 to TRBJ2-3; 13 positions match TRBD2. The CDR3 length is 16 residues. Germline CDR1 reads SGHNT; CDR2 reads YYREEE (reference sequence). V lost 2 bases and J lost 5; bases outside the gene matches: 5. The CDR3 DNA sequence: TGTGCCAGCAGCTTAATGGGACTAGCGGGGATAGATACGCAGTATTTT. Protein: CASSLMGLAGIDTQYF.

The chain combines TRBV15 with TRBJ2-1; 8 nucleotides match TRBD2. The CDR3 length is 19 residues. From germline, CDR1 is LNHNV and CDR2 YYDKDF (reference sequence). With V trimmed by 0 bases and J by 7 bases, 17 bases remained unmatched. CDR3 bases: TGTGCCACCAGCAGAGATGGAACAGGAGGACTAGCAATTTGGAATGAGCAGTTCTTC. Its protein is CATSRDGTGGLAIWNEQFF.

The chain carries TRBV2 and TRBJ1-3; perhaps TRBD1 as D (6 bases). The CDR3 totals 14 residues. In germline, CDR1 is SNHLY, CDR2 FYNNEI. CDR3 in amino acids: CGSAGGAYENTIYF. The CDR3 nucleotides read TGTGGTTCGGCCGGGGGGGCGTACGAAAACACCATATATTTT. The full variable domain, rest sourced from reference TRBV2 and TRBJ1-3, is EPEVTQTPSHQVTQMGQEVILRCVPISNHLYFYWYRQILGQKVEFLVSFYNNEISEKSEIFDDQFSVERPDGSNFTLKIRSTKLEDSAMYFCGSAGGAYENTIYFGEGSWLTVV.

In nucleotides, the CDR3 is TGTGCCAGTAGCCGACTAATCCGTAGCACAGATACGCAGTATTTT. Protein sequence: CASSRLIRSTDTQYF. The V gene is TRBV19, the J gene TRBJ2-3, with D perhaps matching TRBD2 (5 bases). Trimming took 6 bases from V and 0 from J, leaving 13 bases between them. The CDR3 has 15 residues. The germline gives CDR1 LNHDA, CDR2 SQIVND (reference sequence).

The chain joins TRBV5-8 to TRBJ1-1; no firm D call. Germline loops: CDR1 SGHTS, CDR2 YDEGEE. V shed 0 bases and J shed 1 base, with 10 bases lying between them. The CDR3 consists of 15 residues. The CDR3 DNA reads TGTGCCAGCAGCTTGGGGGCGGGGAGGAACACTGAAGCTTTCTTT. Amino acids: CASSLGAGRNTEAFF.